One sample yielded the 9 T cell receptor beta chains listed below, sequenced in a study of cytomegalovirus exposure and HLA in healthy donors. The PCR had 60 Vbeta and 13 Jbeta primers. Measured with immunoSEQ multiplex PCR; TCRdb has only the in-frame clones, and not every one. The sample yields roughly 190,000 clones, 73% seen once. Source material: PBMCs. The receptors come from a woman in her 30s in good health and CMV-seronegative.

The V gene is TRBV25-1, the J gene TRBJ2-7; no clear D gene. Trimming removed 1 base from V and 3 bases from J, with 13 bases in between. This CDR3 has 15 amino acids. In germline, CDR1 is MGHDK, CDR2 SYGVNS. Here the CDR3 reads CASSELGERYYEQYF. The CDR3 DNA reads TGTGCCAGCAGTGAATTAGGAGAGAGATACTACGAGCAGTACTTC.

CDR3 sequence: CASSTQTIVSANEQFF. The CDR3 bases are TGCGCCAGCAGCACGCAGACTATTGTTTCGGCCAATGAGCAGTTCTTC. The J gene is TRBJ2-1, the V gene TRBV5-1; weak D call: TRBD2 (5 bases). The CDR3 extends over 16 amino acids. V lost 4 bases and J lost 6, with 20 bases in between. Germline CDR1 reads SGHRS; CDR2 reads YFSETQ.

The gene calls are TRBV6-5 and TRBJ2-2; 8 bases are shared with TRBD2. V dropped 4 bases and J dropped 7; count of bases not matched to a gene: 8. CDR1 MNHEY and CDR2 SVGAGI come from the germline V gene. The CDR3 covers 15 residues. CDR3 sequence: CASSSTGGRGGELFF. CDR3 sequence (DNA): TGTGCCAGCAGTTCCACGGGGGGGCGGGGCGGGGAGCTGTTTTTT.

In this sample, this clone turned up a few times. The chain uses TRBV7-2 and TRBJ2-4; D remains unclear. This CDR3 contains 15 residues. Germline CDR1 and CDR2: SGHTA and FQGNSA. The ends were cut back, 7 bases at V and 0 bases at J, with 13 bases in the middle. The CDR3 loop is CASTPRVLAKNIQYF. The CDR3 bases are TGTGCCAGCACCCCCCGGGTTCTAGCCAAAAACATTCAGTACTTC.

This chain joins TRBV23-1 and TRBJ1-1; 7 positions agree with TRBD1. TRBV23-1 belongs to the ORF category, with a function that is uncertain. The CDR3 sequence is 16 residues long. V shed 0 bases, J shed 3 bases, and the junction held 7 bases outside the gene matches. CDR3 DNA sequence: TGCGCCAGCAGTCAATCGACCAGGGGGGATCACACTGAAGCTTTCTTT. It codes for CASSQSTRGDHTEAFF.

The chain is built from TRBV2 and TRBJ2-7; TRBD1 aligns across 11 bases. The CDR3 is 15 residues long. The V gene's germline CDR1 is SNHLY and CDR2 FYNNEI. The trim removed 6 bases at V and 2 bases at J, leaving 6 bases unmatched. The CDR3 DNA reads TGTGCCAGCAGCGTCGGGACAGGGGGGACCTACGAGCAGTACTTC. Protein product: CASSVGTGGTYEQYF.

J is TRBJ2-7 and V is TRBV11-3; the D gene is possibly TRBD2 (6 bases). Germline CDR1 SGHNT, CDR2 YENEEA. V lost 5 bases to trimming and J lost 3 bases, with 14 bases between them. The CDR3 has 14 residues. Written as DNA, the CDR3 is TGTGCCAGCAGCCTCCCACCGACTAGCTACGAGCAGTACTTC. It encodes CASSLPPTSYEQYF.

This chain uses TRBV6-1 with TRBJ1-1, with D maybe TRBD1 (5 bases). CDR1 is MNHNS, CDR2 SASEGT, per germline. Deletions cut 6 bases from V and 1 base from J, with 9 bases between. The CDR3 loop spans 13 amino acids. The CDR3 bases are TGTGCCAGCAGCCCGCAGGGGAACACTGAAGCTTTCTTT. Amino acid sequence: CASSPQGNTEAFF.

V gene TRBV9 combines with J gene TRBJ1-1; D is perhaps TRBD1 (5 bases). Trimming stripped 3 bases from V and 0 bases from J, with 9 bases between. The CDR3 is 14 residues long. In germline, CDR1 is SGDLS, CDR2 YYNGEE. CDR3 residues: CASSASGVNTEAFF. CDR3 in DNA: TGTGCCAGCAGCGCCTCGGGGGTGAACACTGAAGCTTTCTTT.